The TCR beta chain under discussion was sequenced for a study of blood T cell repertoires in COVID-19. Study-wide background: Sources were T cells, B-cell-depleted T cells, or PBMCs; the material itself was cDNA or gDNA.

A single count supports this clone. Measured with immunoSEQ multiplex PCR; TCRdb has only the in-frame clones, and not every one. This table has about 130,000 clones, around 89% appearing once. There are 14 residues in the CDR3. The germline gives CDR1 SGHRS, CDR2 YFSETQ. Trimming at V came to 5 bases and at J to 6 bases, leaving 5 bases not matched to a gene. The receptor was isolated from a man aged 60 to 69 with COVID-19, enrolled during active disease. The V gene is TRBV5-1, the J gene TRBJ1-4; 9 nucleotides match TRBD1. The sequencing sample was made of peripheral blood. For the CDR3, the DNA is TGCGCCAGCAGACTGGGACAGGGAGATGAAAAACTGTTTTTT. Protein: CASRLGQGDEKLFF.